Presented here are 16 T cell receptor beta chains from one specimen sequenced in a study of blood T cells in healthy people across ages. PCR was performed a second time for 7 to 11 cycles using a sample-barcoded 5' primer and a J-beta primer mix. TCRdb re-analysed the 5' RACE reads in MiXCR, keeping a single row per CDR3 protein. Of approximately 940,000 distinct CDR3 sequences in the sample, around 48% were seen once. Material for sequencing was blood. The receptor source for this set is a man in his thirties or forties in good health.

This clonotype was observed a handful of times. The chain combines TRBV6-1 with TRBJ2-7; D unclear. The V and J ends lost 3 bases and 1 base respectively, with 13 bases between them. CDR1 MNHNS and CDR2 SASEGT come from the germline V gene. The CDR3 runs 15 residues. The CDR3 coding sequence is TGTGCCAGCAGTGAGGCCTCAGACGGTTCCTACGAGCAGTACTTC. Translation gives CASSEASDGSYEQYF.

This rearrangement joins TRBV6-5 to TRBJ2-7; D is possibly TRBD1 (6 bases). The V gene's germline CDR1 is MNHEY and CDR2 SVGAGI. The CDR3 is 15 amino acids. V lost 6 bases to trimming and J lost 0 bases, with 15 bases between them. CDR3 DNA: TGTGCCAGCAGATTGTACAGGGCCGGCTCCTACGAGCAGTACTTC. The encoded protein is CASRLYRAGSYEQYF.

Notes on this clonotype: At one end the junction does not follow the germline gene, possibly because of a read error. The rearrangement joins TRBV5-5 to TRBJ2-3; D is possibly TRBD1 or TRBD2 (6 bases each). CDR3 length equals 16 residues. Per germline, CDR1 SGHKS and CDR2 YYEKEE (reference sequence). The CDR3 reads CACSLGAGLTTDTQYF. In DNA form, the CDR3 reads TGTGCCTGCAGCTTGGGGGCGGGACTGACTACAGATACGCAGTATTTT. The full variable domain, rest sourced from reference TRBV5-5 and TRBJ2-3, is DAGVTQSPTHLIKTRGQQVTLRCSPISGHKSVSWYQQVLGQGPQFIFQYYEKEERGRGNFPDRFSARQFPNYSSELNVNALLLGDSALYLCACSLGAGLTTDTQYFGPGTRLTVL.

In its sample, this clonotype was seen a few times. J is TRBJ2-1 and V is TRBV7-8; a weak D match, TRBD2 (6 bases). The CDR3 covers 13 residues. CDR1 SGHVS and CDR2 FQNEAQ come from the germline V gene. Trimming removed 5 bases from V and 8 bases from J, with 13 bases in between. The CDR3 DNA reads as TGTGCCAGCAGCAAGTCCTGGGGGGATGAGCAGTTCTTC. Residues: CASSKSWGDEQFF.

At least ten counts were recorded for this clonotype. The chain couples TRBV29-1 to TRBJ2-3; D is perhaps TRBD1 (5 bases). The CDR3 covers 13 residues. CDR1 and CDR2 from the germline V gene are SQVTM and ANQGSEA. The V gene lost 4 bases and the J gene lost 6 bases, with 14 bases spanning the gap. The CDR3 sequence: CSVGRKQVDTQYF. The DNA of the CDR3 is TGCAGCGTTGGCCGAAAACAGGTGGATACGCAGTATTTT.

A few counts support this clonotype. The CDR3 sequence is CSANPGSSYNSPLHF. DNA of the CDR3: TGCAGTGCTAATCCAGGGAGCTCCTATAATTCACCCCTCCACTTT. The rearrangement joins TRBV20-1 to TRBJ1-6; possibly TRBD1 for D (5 bases). The germline V gene encodes CDR1 DFQATT and CDR2 SNEGSKA (reference sequence). This CDR3 is built from 15 residues. Trimming took 4 bases from V and 0 from J, leaving 10 bases between them.

DNA for the CDR3: TGTGCCACCAGTGAACCCCGGGGGGGGCGGACAGATACGCAGTATTTT. Its protein is CATSEPRGGRTDTQYF. The V call is TRBV24-1, the J call TRBJ2-3; 8 bases line up with TRBD2. CDR3 size: 16 residues. V dropped 4 bases and J dropped 3; count of bases not matched to a gene: 8. Per germline, CDR1 KGHDR and CDR2 SFDVKD.

The rearrangement uses TRBV20-1 and TRBJ1-5, with a tentative D call TRBD1 (5 bases). This CDR3 region has 13 residues. V lost 3 bases, J lost 2 bases, and 8 bases lay in between. Germline-derived CDR1 and CDR2 are DFQATT and SNEGSKA (reference sequence). CDR3 coding DNA: TGCAGTGCTAGCAGGGAGGGCAATCAGCCCCAGCATTTT. Protein sequence: CSASREGNQPQHF.

The chain links TRBV20-1 to TRBJ2-5; 11 bases are a match to TRBD2. Germline V gives CDR1 DFQATT, CDR2 SNEGSKA (reference sequence). The CDR3 loop spans 14 amino acids. V was clipped by 6 bases and J by 5 bases; unmatched bases: 8. This chain's CDR3 is CSAATSGGRETQYF. In nucleotides, the CDR3 is TGCAGTGCAGCAACTAGCGGGGGACGGGAGACCCAGTACTTC.

This sequence joins TRBV7-2 and TRBJ2-2; tentative D call: TRBD2 (5 bases). This CDR3 is 14 amino acids long. CDR1 and CDR2 (germline): SGHTA, FQGNSA. Deletions cut 8 bases from V and 3 bases from J, with 13 bases between. CDR3: CASGRRADTGELFF. DNA of the CDR3: TGTGCCAGCGGACGAAGAGCGGACACCGGGGAGCTGTTTTTT.

The rearrangement joins TRBV28 to TRBJ1-1; D remains unclear. V was cut by 5 bases and J by 6 bases, with 16 bases left in between. CDR3 length: 14 residues. CDR1 is MDHEN and CDR2 is SYDVKM in the germline V gene. The CDR3 bases are TGTGCCAGCAGTCCCACCCCTGACGGTCCTGAAGCTTTCTTT. Amino acids: CASSPTPDGPEAFF. The variable domain in full, completed from reference TRBV28 and TRBJ1-1, reads DVKVTQSSRYLVKRTGEKVFLECVQDMDHENMFWYRQDPGLGLRLIYFSYDVKMKEKGDIPEGYSVSREKKERFSLILESASTNQTSMYLCASSPTPDGPEAFFGQGTRLTVV.

This clonotype was counted a few times. The J gene is TRBJ2-2, the V gene TRBV7-8; D ambiguous. Germline CDR1 and CDR2: SGHVS and FQNEAQ. Between the trimmed V and J ends, which lost 1 base and 7 bases, there was a span of 7 bases. This CDR3 comprises 13 residues. CDR3 protein: CASSLDDRGELFF. DNA for the CDR3: TGTGCCAGCAGCTTAGACGACCGCGGGGAGCTGTTTTTT.

The chain employs TRBV3-1 and TRBJ2-3; no definite D call. The ends were cut back, 1 base at V and 2 bases at J, with 10 bases in the middle. Germline CDR1 reads LGHDT; CDR2 reads YNNKEL (reference sequence). The CDR3 runs to 15 residues. DNA for the CDR3: TGTGCCAGCAGCCAAGCCCTAGGCGCCACAGATACGCAGTATTTT. This translates into CASSQALGATDTQYF.

The chain uses TRBV6-1 and TRBJ2-4, with D unresolved. This CDR3 comprises 12 residues. Trimming removed 0 bases from V and 13 bases from J, with 10 bases in between. Germline V gene sequence: CDR1 MNHNS, CDR2 SASEGT. CDR3 sequence reads: CASSEAPLQQYF. The CDR3 DNA reads TGTGCCAGCAGTGAAGCCCCGTTACAGCAGTACTTC.

The V call is TRBV6-4, the J call TRBJ2-1, with TRBD2 as a possible D gene (6 bases). The V and J ends lost 8 bases and 2 bases respectively, with 13 bases between them. Germline assignment: CDR1 MRHNA and CDR2 SNTAGT. The CDR3 has 14 residues. The CDR3 sequence is CASARDSTYNEQFF. For the CDR3, the DNA is TGTGCCAGCGCCCGGGACTCCACCTACAATGAGCAGTTCTTC.

The chain links TRBV4-3 to TRBJ1-1, with D tentatively TRBD1 (5 bases). The CDR3 has 15 residues. CDR1 and CDR2 (germline): LGHNA, YSLEER. V lost 1 base, J lost 1 base, and 10 bases lay in between. The CDR3 DNA is TGCGCCAGCAGCCAAGGGGGGAGGGGGAACACTGAAGCTTTCTTT. Translated: CASSQGGRGNTEAFF.